A selection of T cell receptor beta chains follows, all from one sample in a study of T cells in tuberculosis. Sequencing used immunoSEQ multiplex PCR; TCRdb keeps in-frame clones, though not all of them. In the table there are more than 45,000 clones, 70% to 90% of which are singletons. The sample taken for sequencing was CD1b-GMM tetramer-negative cells sorted from PBMCs. Receptor source: an adult woman with latent tuberculosis. Each CDR3 is given with its conserved first and last residue. D genes are given only for firm matches. Clone size is shown for a subset of rows, as once, few, many or a class of expanded clone.

abundance	v_gene	j_gene	d_gene	CDR3nt	CDR3aa
.	TRBV4-1	TRBJ1-2	.	TGCGCCAGCAGCCAACCACGACAGCTCTCCTATGGCTACACCTTC	CASSQPRQLSYGYTF
.	TRBV5-1	TRBJ1-2	TRBD1	TGCGCCAGCAGCCACTCAAACAGGGGGCGAAATGGCTACACCTTC	CASSHSNRGRNGYTF
.	TRBV4-2	TRBJ2-5	TRBD2	TGTGCCAGCAGCCCGTTTAGCGGGGGGGCCCAAGAGACCCAGTACTTC	CASSPFSGGAQETQYF
.	TRBV4-2	TRBJ2-7	TRBD2	TGTGCCAGCAGCCAAGATCGGGGGGGTCATTCGGACTCCTACGAGCAGTACTTC	CASSQDRGGHSDSYEQYF
.	TRBV7-2	TRBJ2-3	TRBD2	TGTGCCAGCAGCTTAGTCCCGGGAGGGGGTCCAGATACGCAGTATTTT	CASSLVPGGGPDTQYF
.	TRBV15	TRBJ1-5	.	TGTGCCACCAGCAACGGGGGGGTTTGGTCCAGCAATCAGCCCCAGCATTTT	CATSNGGVWSSNQPQHF
.	TRBV27	TRBJ2-2	.	TGTGCCAGCAAGGGTGGGGAGACTAGAACCGGGGAGCTGTTTTTT	CASKGGETRTGELFF
.	TRBV7-3	TRBJ2-3	TRBD2	TGTGCCAGCAGCACAGGACTAGTGGTCCCAGATACGCAGTATTTT	CASSTGLVVPDTQYF
.	TRBV2	TRBJ1-2	.	TGTGCCAGCAATAAACAGTCTGCTGACGGCTACACCTTC	CASNKQSADGYTF
.	TRBV4-1	TRBJ2-3	TRBD2	TGCGCCAGCAGCCAAGAATTGGCTAGCGGGGGGAGGGATACGCAGTATTTT	CASSQELASGGRDTQYF
.	TRBV27	TRBJ2-2	.	TGTGCCAGCAGACCGGGAGACATATCGGCCGGGGAGCTGTTTTTT	CASRPGDISAGELFF
.	TRBV29-1	TRBJ2-7	.	TGCAGCGTTGAAAATTTCTACGAGCAGTACTTC	CSVENFYEQYF
once	TRBV29-1	TRBJ2-1	.	TGCAGCGCCGAAGGAGCCCCCAATGAGCAGTTCTTC	CSAEGAPNEQFF
.	TRBV10-3	TRBJ2-3	.	TGTGCCATCAGTGAGGGTGAGGCGGCAGATACGCAGTATTTT	CAISEGEAADTQYF
.	TRBV7-3	TRBJ1-1	.	TGTGCCAGCAGCTTAATAACAGGGCTGAACACTGAAGCTTTCTTT	CASSLITGLNTEAFF
.	TRBV15	TRBJ2-7	TRBD2	TGTGCCACCAGCAGTCCGGGACTAGGGAACTACGAGCAGTACTTC	CATSSPGLGNYEQYF
.	TRBV7-2	TRBJ2-3	TRBD2	TGTGCCAGCAGCTTTCTGGCGGGAGGTTCTAGCACAGATACGCAGTATTTT	CASSFLAGGSSTDTQYF
.	TRBV29-1	TRBJ1-4	.	TGCAGCGGAGGACAAGCAACTAATGAAAAACTGTTTTTT	CSGGQATNEKLFF
.	TRBV7-3	TRBJ1-2	TRBD1	TGTGCCAGCAGCTCAGACAGGGGGGATGGCTACACCTTC	CASSSDRGDGYTF
.	TRBV4-3	TRBJ1-1	TRBD1	TGCGCCAGCAGCCAGGACAGGGGCACTGAAGCTTTCTTT	CASSQDRGTEAFF
.	TRBV5-1	TRBJ2-7	TRBD2	TGCGCCAGCAGCTTAGGGACTAGCGGGGGGACTTCCTACGAGCAGTACTTC	CASSLGTSGGTSYEQYF
.	TRBV5-5	TRBJ1-2	.	TGTGCCAGCAGCTTGGCCGCTCGACACACTGCTAACTATGGCTACACCTTC	CASSLAARHTANYGYTF
.	TRBV7-9	TRBJ1-1	.	TGTGCCAGCAGCTTCACACAGGATACTGAAGCTTTCTTT	CASSFTQDTEAFF
.	TRBV7-2	TRBJ2-3	.	TGTGCCAGCAGCTCGACAGGAGATACGCAGTATTTT	CASSSTGDTQYF
.	TRBV7-2	TRBJ1-1	TRBD1	TGTGCCAGCAGCTTAATCCTATCACAGGGGATGAACACTGAAGCTTTCTTT	CASSLILSQGMNTEAFF
.	TRBV2	TRBJ1-2	.	TGTGCCAGCAGTGTCGAGACAGCCTATGGCTACACCTTC	CASSVETAYGYTF
.	TRBV5-4	TRBJ1-1	.	TGTGCCAGCAGAAAGACAGGAGGGAACACTGAAGCTTTCTTT	CASRKTGGNTEAFF
.	TRBV19	TRBJ2-1	.	TGTGCCAGTAGCGGACCACTAGAATCGAATGAGCAGTTCTTC	CASSGPLESNEQFF
.	TRBV5-1	TRBJ2-3	TRBD2	TGCGCCAGCAGCACCGGGACTAGCGGGAGGGCCGGTCCGGATACGCAGTATTTT	CASSTGTSGRAGPDTQYF
.	TRBV29-1	TRBJ2-7	.	TGCAGCGTTGGGGGACTGGCCGAGGACCCCTACGAGCAGTACTTC	CSVGGLAEDPYEQYF
.	TRBV18	TRBJ2-7	TRBD1	TGTGCCAGCTCACCAGCTTGGGACAGGCCCTACGAGCAGTACTTC	CASSPAWDRPYEQYF
.	TRBV14	TRBJ1-3	.	TGTGCCAGCAGCCTGAGCTCTGGAAACACCATATATTTT	CASSLSSGNTIYF
.	TRBV6-5	TRBJ1-4	.	TGTGCCAGCAGTTCGGGGTTTAGTGAAAAACTGTTTTTT	CASSSGFSEKLFF
.	TRBV18	TRBJ1-1	.	TGTGCCAGCTCACCACCCTCAGGTCCGAACACTGAAGCTTTCTTT	CASSPPSGPNTEAFF
.	TRBV13	TRBJ2-2	.	TGTGCCAGCAGCCTAGGGACGGCGCACCGTGGGCCCGGGGAGCTGTTTTTT	CASSLGTAHRGPGELFF
.	TRBV5-1	TRBJ1-3	.	TGCGCCAGCAGCTTGGCTGGGGGCCTCTCTGGAAACACCATATATTTT	CASSLAGGLSGNTIYF
.	TRBV2	TRBJ2-7	TRBD2	TGTGCCAGCAGCGAGGGGACTAGCGGCTACGAGCAGTACTTC	CASSEGTSGYEQYF
.	TRBV5-1	TRBJ2-5	TRBD1	TGCGCCAGCAGCCCGGACAGGGGGAACCAAGAGACCCAGTACTTC	CASSPDRGNQETQYF
.	TRBV30	TRBJ1-5	.	TGTGCCTGGAGTGTACAGGATCAACAGCCCCAGCATTTT	CAWSVQDQQPQHF
once	TRBV5-1	TRBJ2-5	TRBD2	TGCGCCAGCCTACCGGGACTAGCGGGTTACCGGCGAGAGACCCAGTACTTC	CASLPGLAGYRRETQYF
.	TRBV30	TRBJ1-4	.	TGTGCCGGATTCGGGACAAATGAAAAACTGTTTTTT	CAGFGTNEKLFF
.	TRBV5-1	TRBJ2-7	TRBD2	TGCGCCAGCAGAGAACCGGGGGGCTACGAGCAGTACTTC	CASREPGGYEQYF
.	TRBV4-2	TRBJ1-1	.	TGTGCCAGCAGCCCTGTTTCTGAGACAGGGAACACTGAAGCTTTCTTT	CASSPVSETGNTEAFF
once	TRBV5-6	TRBJ2-5	.	TGTGCCAGCAGCTTGGGCTTCGGGGGTCTATCAGAGACCCAGTACTTC	CASSLGFGGLSETQYF
.	TRBV29-1	TRBJ1-2	.	TGCAGCGTTACGTTAACCTCCAGGGCAGGGCAAAATACCTTC	CSVTLTSRAGQNTF
once	TRBV10-3	TRBJ2-1	TRBD2	TGTGCCTTCCAGACTAGCGGGATCTACAATGAGCAGTTCTTC	CAFQTSGIYNEQFF
.	TRBV9	TRBJ2-2	TRBD1	TGTGCCAGCAGCTCGGGACAGGGGGCGCCGGGGGAGCTGTTTTTT	CASSSGQGAPGELFF
.	TRBV5-1	TRBJ1-2	TRBD1	TGCGCCAGCAGCCCCGGACAGGTCTATGGCTACACCTTC	CASSPGQVYGYTF